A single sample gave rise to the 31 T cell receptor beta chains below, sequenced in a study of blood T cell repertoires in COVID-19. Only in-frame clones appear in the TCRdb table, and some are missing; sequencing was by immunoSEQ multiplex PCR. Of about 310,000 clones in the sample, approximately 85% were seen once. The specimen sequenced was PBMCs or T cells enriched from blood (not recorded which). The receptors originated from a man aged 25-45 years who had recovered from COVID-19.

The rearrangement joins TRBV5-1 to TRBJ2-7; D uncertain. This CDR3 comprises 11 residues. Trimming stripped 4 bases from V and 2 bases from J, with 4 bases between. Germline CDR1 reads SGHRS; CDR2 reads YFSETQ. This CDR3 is CASSGPYEQYF. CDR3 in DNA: TGCGCCAGCAGCGGCCCCTACGAGCAGTACTTC.

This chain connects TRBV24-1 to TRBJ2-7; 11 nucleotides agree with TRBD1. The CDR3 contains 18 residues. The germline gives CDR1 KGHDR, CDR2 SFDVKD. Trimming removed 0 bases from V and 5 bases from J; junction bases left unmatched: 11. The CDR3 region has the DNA TGTGCCACCAGTGATTTGGGGGTCCCGGACAGGGGGCCTCACGAGCAGTACTTC. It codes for CATSDLGVPDRGPHEQYF.

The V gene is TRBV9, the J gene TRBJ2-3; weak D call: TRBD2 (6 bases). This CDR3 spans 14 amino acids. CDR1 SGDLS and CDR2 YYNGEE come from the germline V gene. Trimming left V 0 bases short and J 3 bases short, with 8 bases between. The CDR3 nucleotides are TGTGCCAGCAGCGTAGGTGCGGGGACAGATACGCAGTATTTT. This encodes CASSVGAGTDTQYF.

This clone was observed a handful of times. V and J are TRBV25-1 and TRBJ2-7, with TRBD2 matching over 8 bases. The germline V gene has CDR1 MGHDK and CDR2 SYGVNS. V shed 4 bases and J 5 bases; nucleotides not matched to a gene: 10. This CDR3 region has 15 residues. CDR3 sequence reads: CASSAPGGGHHEQYF. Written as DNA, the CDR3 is TGTGCCAGCAGTGCACCCGGGGGGGGGCACCACGAGCAGTACTTC.

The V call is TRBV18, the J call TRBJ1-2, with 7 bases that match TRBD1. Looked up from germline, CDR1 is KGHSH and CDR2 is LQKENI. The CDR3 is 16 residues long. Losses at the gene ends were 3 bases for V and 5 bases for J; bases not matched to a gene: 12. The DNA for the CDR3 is TGTGCCAGCTCACCTCTAAGCGACAGGGTTGGTTATGGCTACACCTTC. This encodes CASSPLSDRVGYGYTF.

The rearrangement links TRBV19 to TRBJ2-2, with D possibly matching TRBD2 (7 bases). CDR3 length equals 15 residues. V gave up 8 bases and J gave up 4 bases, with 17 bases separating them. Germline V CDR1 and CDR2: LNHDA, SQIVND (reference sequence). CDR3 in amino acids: CASGEGHRVTGELFF. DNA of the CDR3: TGTGCCAGTGGGGAGGGGCACAGGGTCACCGGGGAGCTGTTTTTT.

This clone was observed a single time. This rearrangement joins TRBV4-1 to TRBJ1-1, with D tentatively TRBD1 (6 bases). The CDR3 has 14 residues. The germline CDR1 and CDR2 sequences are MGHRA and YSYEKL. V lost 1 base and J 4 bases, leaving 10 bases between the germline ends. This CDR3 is CASSQAGVRTEAFF. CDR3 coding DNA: TGCGCCAGCAGCCAAGCAGGGGTTCGCACTGAAGCTTTCTTT.

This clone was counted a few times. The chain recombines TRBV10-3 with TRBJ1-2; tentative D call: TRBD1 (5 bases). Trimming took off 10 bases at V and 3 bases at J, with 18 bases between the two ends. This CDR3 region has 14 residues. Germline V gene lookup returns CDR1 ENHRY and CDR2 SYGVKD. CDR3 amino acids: CATQYSDIYYGYTF. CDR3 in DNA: TGTGCCACCCAATATTCGGACATTTACTATGGCTACACCTTC.

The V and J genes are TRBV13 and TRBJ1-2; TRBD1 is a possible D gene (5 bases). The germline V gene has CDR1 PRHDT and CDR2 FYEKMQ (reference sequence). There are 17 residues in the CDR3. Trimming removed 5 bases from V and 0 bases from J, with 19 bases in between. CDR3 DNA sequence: TGTGCCAGCAGCCGCACCCGTAACACGGGGGCTAACTATGGCTACACCTTC. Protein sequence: CASSRTRNTGANYGYTF.

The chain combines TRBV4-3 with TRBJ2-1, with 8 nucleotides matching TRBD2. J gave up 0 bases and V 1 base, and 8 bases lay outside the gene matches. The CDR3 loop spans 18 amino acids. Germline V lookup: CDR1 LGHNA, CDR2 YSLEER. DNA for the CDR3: TGCGCCAGCAGCCAAGGGGTATCGGGGGGGAGCTCCTACAATGAGCAGTTCTTC. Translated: CASSQGVSGGSSYNEQFF.

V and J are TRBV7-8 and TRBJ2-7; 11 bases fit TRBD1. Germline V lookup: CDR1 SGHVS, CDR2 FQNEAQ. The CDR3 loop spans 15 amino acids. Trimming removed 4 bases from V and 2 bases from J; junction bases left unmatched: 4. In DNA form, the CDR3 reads TGTGCCAGCAGCTCCGGGACAGGGGGTCCCTACGAGCAGTACTTC. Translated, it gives CASSSGTGGPYEQYF.

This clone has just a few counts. The CDR3 protein is CASSFTGSEQYF. The DNA for the CDR3 is TGTGCCAGCAGTTTCACTGGGAGCGAGCAGTACTTC. This rearrangement joins TRBV12-3 or TRBV12-4 to TRBJ2-7, with D possibly being TRBD2 (5 bases). V was cut by 3 bases and J by 6 bases, with 9 bases left in between. The CDR3 runs 12 residues.

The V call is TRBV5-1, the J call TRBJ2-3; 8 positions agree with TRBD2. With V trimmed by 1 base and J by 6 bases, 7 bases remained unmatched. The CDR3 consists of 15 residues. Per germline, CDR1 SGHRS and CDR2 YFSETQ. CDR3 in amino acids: CASSLSSGGRDTQYF. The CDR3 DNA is TGCGCCAGCAGCTTGTCCAGCGGGGGCCGGGATACGCAGTATTTT.

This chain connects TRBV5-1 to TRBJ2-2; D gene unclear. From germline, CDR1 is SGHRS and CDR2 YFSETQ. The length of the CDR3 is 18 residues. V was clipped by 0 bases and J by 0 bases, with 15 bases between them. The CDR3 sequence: CASSLAMVTNANTGELFF. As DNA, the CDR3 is TGCGCCAGCAGCTTGGCCATGGTAACTAACGCGAACACCGGGGAGCTGTTTTTT.

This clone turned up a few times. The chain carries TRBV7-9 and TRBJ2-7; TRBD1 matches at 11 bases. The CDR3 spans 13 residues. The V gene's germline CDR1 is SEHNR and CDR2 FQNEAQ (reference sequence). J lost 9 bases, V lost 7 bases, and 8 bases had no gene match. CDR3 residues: CASTGQGAPGQYF. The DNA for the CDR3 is TGTGCCAGCACCGGACAGGGGGCTCCGGGGCAGTACTTC.

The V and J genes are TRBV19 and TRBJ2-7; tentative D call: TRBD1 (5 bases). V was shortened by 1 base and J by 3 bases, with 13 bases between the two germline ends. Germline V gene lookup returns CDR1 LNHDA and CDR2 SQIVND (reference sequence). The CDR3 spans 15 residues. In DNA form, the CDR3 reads TGTGCCAGTAGTATAGGGGGCGGTCTTGTCTACGAGCAGTACTTC. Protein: CASSIGGGLVYEQYF.

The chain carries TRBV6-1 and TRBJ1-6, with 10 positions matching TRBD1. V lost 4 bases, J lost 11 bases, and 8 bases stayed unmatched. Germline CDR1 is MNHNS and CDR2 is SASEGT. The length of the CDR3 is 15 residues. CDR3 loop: CASSGGQGMTTPLHF. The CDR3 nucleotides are TGTGCCAGCAGTGGGGGACAGGGGATGACGACACCCCTCCACTTT.

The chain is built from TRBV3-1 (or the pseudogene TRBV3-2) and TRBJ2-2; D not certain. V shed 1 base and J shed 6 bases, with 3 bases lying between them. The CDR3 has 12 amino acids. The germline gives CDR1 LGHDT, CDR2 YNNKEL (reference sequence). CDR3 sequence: CASSQGAGELFF. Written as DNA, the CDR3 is TGTGCCAGCAGCCAAGGCGCCGGGGAGCTGTTTTTT.

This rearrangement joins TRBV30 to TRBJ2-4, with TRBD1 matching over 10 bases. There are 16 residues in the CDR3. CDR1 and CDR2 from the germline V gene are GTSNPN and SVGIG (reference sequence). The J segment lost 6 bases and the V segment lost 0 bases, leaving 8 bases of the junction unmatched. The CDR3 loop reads CAWSVPGQGLGNIQYF. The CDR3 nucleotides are TGTGCCTGGAGTGTACCGGGACAGGGGTTAGGAAACATTCAGTACTTC.

The CDR3 DNA is TGTGCCAGCAGCTTCCCCGACAGGGGGCTCCACGAGCAGTACTTC. Translated: CASSFPDRGLHEQYF. This sequence joins TRBV7-9 and TRBJ2-7; TRBD1 agrees at 10 bases. V lost 3 bases and J lost 5; bases outside the gene matches: 7. CDR1 is SEHNR, CDR2 FQNEAQ, per germline (reference sequence). This CDR3 is 15 amino acids long.

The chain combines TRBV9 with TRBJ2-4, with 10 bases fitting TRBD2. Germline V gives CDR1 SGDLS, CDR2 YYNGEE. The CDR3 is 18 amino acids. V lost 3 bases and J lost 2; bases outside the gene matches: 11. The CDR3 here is CASSASSSGGQPKNIQYF. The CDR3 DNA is TGTGCCAGCAGCGCGAGTAGTAGCGGGGGGCAACCCAAAAACATTCAGTACTTC.

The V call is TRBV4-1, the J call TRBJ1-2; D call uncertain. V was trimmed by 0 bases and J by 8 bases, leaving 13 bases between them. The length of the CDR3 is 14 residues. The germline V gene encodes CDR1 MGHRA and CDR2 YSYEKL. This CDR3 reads CASSQDKNSQGYTF. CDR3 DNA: TGCGCCAGCAGCCAAGATAAAAACAGCCAGGGCTACACCTTC.

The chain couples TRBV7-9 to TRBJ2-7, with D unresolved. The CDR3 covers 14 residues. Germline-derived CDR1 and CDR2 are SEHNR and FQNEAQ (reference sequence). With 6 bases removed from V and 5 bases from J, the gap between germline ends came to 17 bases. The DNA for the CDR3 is TGTGCCAGCAGGGCCCTCGTCCAGGCGCACGAGCAGTACTTC. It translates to CASRALVQAHEQYF.

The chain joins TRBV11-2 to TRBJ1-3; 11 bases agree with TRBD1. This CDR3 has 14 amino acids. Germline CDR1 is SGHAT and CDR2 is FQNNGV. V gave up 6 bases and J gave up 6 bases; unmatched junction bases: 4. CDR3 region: CASSLDRGQNTIYF. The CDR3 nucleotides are TGTGCCAGCAGTTTGGACAGGGGGCAAAACACCATATATTTT.

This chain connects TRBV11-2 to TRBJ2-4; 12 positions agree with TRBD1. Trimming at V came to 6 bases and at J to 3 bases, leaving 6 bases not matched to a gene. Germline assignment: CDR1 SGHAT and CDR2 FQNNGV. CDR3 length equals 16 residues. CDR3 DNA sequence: TGTGCCAGCAGGACGGGACAGGGGGCTGGCAAAAACATTCAGTACTTC. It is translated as CASRTGQGAGKNIQYF.

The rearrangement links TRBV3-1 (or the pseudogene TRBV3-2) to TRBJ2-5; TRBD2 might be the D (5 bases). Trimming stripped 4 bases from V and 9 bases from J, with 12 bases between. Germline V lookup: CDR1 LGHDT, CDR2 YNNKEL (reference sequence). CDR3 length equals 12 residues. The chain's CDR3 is CASSRGEKAQYF. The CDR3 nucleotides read TGTGCCAGCAGCCGTGGGGAGAAGGCCCAGTACTTC.

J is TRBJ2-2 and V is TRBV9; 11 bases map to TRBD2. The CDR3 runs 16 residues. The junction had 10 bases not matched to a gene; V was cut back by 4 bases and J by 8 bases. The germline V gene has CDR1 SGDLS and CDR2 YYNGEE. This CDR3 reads CASSLTGTSGSGELFF. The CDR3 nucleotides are TGTGCCAGCAGCCTGACCGGGACTAGCGGTTCAGGGGAGCTGTTTTTT.

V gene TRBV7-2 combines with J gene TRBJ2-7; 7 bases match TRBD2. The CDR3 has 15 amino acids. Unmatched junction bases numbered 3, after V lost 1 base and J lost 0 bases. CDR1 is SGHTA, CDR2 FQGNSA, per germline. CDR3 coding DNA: TGTGCCAGCAGCTTAGTGGGCGGGGGCTCCTACGAGCAGTACTTC. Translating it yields CASSLVGGGSYEQYF.

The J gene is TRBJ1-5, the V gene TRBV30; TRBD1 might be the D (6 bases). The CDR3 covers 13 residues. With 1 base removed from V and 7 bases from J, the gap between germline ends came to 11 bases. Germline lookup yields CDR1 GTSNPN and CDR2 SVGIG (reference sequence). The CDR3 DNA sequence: TGTGCCTGGAGTGGGTCAGGGGAACAGCCCCAGCATTTT. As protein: CAWSGSGEQPQHF.

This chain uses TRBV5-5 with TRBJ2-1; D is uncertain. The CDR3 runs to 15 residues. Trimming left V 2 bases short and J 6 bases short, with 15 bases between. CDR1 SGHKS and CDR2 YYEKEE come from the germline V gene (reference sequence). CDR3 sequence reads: CASSFFQARSNEQFF. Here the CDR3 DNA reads TGTGCCAGCAGCTTTTTCCAAGCTCGTAGCAATGAGCAGTTCTTC.

The DNA of the CDR3 is TGTGCCAGCAGCTTGGGGGGACAGGGTCGCCTCTTATCTGAAGCTTTCTTT. Its protein product is CASSLGGQGRLLSEAFF. The chain links TRBV5-4 to TRBJ1-1; 9 bases are shared with TRBD1. J lost 6 bases, V lost 0 bases, and 12 bases had no gene match. The CDR3 is made up of 17 amino acids. Per germline, CDR1 SGHNT and CDR2 YYREEE (reference sequence).